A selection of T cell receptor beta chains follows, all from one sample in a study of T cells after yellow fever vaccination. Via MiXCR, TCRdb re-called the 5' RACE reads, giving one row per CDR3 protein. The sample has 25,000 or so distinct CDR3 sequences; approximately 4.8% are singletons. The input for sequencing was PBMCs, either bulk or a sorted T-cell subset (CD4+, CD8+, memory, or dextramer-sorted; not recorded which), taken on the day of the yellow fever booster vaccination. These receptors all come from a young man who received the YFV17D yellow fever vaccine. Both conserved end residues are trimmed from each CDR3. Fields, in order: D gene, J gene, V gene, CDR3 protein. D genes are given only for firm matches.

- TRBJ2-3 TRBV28 ASSPYLTDNTQY
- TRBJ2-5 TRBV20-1 SATWVEETQY
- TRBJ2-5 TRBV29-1 SVEGRLSRLETQY
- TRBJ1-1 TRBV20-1 SARAPAGLEAF
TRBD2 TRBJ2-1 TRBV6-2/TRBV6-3 ASSYRGRGDLGNEQF
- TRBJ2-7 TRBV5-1 ASSPDNSYEQY
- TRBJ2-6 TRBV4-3 ASSQEGSSGANVLT
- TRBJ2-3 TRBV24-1 ATSDQDSIDTQY
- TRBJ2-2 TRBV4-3 ASSQGAGGELF
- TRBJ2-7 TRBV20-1 SARDVNRDSTIYEQY
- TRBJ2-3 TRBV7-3 ASSLYSLDTQY
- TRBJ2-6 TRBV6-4 ASSGGAGANVLT
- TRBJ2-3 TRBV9 ASSPNTDTQY
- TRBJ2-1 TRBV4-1 ASGGAYSEQF
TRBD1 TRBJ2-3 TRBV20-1 SARPRQGGTDTQY
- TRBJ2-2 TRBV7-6 ASRSRQELTGELF
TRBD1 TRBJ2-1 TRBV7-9 ASSLRQGWSYNEQF
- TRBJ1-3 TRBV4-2 ASSDRGSSGNTIY
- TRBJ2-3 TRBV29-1 SVEPDPGDTQY
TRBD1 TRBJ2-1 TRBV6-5 ASSYSYPPGQGNYNEQF
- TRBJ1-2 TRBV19 ASSIDHLRTRGGYT
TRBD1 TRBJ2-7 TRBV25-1 ATSGDRGSYEQY
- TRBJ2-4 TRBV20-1 SAGTGPLAKNIQY
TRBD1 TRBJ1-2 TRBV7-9 ASSDGQGADGYT
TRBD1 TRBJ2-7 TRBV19 ASSGRPGQTYEQY
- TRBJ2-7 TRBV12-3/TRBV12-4 ASSLNWDAYEQY
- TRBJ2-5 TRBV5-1 ASSWTVRQETQY
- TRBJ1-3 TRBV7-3 ASSPGQNGNTIY
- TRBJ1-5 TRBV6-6 ASSYSNAGYNQPQH
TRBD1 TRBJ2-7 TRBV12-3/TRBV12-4 ASRIQGFHEQY
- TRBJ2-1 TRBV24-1 ATSDTETGSYNEQF
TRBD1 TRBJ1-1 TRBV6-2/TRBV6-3 ASALQGLTEAF
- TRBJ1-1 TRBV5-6 ASSFERATEAF
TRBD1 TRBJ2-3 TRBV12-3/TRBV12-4 ASSLVTGGDTQY
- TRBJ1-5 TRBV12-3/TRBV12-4 ASSPGTDQPQH
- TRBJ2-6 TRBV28 ASSIFSGANVLT
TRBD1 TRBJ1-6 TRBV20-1 SASRGPRGSPLH
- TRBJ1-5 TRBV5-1 ASSRDGNNQPQH
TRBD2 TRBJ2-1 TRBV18 ASSSGTSGGSSYNEQF
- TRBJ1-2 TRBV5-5 ASSLEVFGGYT
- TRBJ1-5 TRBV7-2 ASSLWHSGQSNQPQH
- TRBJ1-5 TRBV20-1 SARGHGNQPQH
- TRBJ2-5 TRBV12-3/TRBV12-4 ASRYTGSQETQY
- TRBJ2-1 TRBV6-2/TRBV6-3 ASSYSTPPRNEQF
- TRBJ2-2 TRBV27 ASSLSWGGGELF
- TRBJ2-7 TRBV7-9 ASSLAGPSSYEQY
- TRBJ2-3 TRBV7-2 ASNTGGSTDTQY
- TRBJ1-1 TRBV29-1 SVRRQSNTEAF
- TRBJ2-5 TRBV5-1 ASSLEVGPQETQY
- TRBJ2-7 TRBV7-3 ASSLTPGRNSYEQY